Presented here are 12 T cell receptor beta chains from one specimen sequenced in a study of STAT5B mutations in CD4+ large granular lymphocyte leukemia. Assay used: immunoSEQ multiplex PCR; TCRdb lists only in-frame clones, some missing. The sample comprises about 31,000 clones, 55% to 80% of which are singletons, and about 2.1% rests with the top ten. Sequenced material: CD4+ T cells from blood buffy coats. The receptors originated from a human donor in good health.

This clone was seen only once. One junction end does not reproduce the germline sequence, and a read error may be involved. The chain combines TRBV4-3 with TRBJ1-1; D is uncertain. Germline loops: CDR1 LGHNA, CDR2 YSLEER. The CDR3 contains 15 residues. The CDR3 loop reads CASSQDLDLARLWNF. CDR3 nucleotide sequence: TGCGCCAGCAGCCAAGATCTAGATTTGGCGAGACTTTGGAACTTT.

The genes are TRBV27 and TRBJ2-5; 7 positions agree with TRBD1. The J segment lost 2 bases and the V segment lost 4 bases, leaving 4 bases of the junction unmatched. Germline V lookup: CDR1 MNHEY, CDR2 SMNVEV (reference sequence). CDR3 length: 14 amino acids. CDR3 coding DNA: TGTGCCAGCAGTTCCTGGGACAGTCAAGAGACCCAGTACTTC. It encodes CASSSWDSQETQYF.

V gene TRBV5-8 combines with J gene TRBJ1-4; D is perhaps TRBD1 (5 bases). V was shortened by 4 bases and J by 5 bases, with 15 bases between the two germline ends. This CDR3 region has 15 residues. The germline CDR1 and CDR2 sequences are SGHTS and YDEGEE. CDR3 sequence reads: CASSNRGLSNEKLFF. The CDR3 region has the DNA TGTGCCAGCAGCAATAGGGGACTGTCAAATGAAAAACTGTTTTTT.

V is TRBV19 and J is TRBJ2-3; 10 bases map to TRBD2. V gave up 2 bases and J gave up 1 base; unmatched junction bases: 0. Germline V CDR1 and CDR2: LNHDA, SQIVND (reference sequence). The CDR3 length is 15 residues. CDR3 sequence (DNA): TGTGCCAGTAGTATACTAGCGGGGGGCACAGATACGCAGTATTTT. The encoded protein is CASSILAGGTDTQYF.

The table lists this clone with a few counts. The chain has TRBV9 and TRBJ2-5; D unresolved. CDR1 and CDR2 from the germline V gene are SGDLS and YYNGEE. The CDR3 consists of 13 residues. Deletions cut 4 bases from V and 2 bases from J, with 9 bases between. The CDR3 bases are TGTGCCAGCAGCTTCACAGCTCAAGAGACCCAGTACTTC. Residues: CASSFTAQETQYF.

The rearrangement joins TRBV9 to TRBJ2-2; D gene uncertain. Per the germline V gene, CDR1 is SGDLS and CDR2 is YYNGEE. Trimming pared 0 bases from V and 5 bases from J, leaving 11 bases between. CDR3 length: 15 amino acids. As DNA, the CDR3 is TGTGCCAGCAGCGTAGGAAGGGTAGGAACCGGGGAGCTGTTTTTT. Translation gives CASSVGRVGTGELFF.

The chain couples TRBV28 to TRBJ1-5; the D gene is possibly TRBD1 (5 bases). The V end lost 5 bases, the J end lost 5 bases, and 16 bases lay between the germline ends. Germline V CDR1 and CDR2: MDHEN, SYDVKM. This CDR3 contains 15 residues. The CDR3 spells CASSLRLGEHQPQHF. CDR3 coding DNA: TGTGCCAGCAGTCTCAGGCTGGGGGAACATCAGCCCCAGCATTTT.

This chain uses TRBV7-2 with TRBJ1-5, with D unclear. The CDR3 is 13 residues long. V gave up 1 base and J gave up 3 bases, with 4 bases separating them. Germline V CDR1 and CDR2: SGHTA, FQGNSA. CDR3 in amino acids: CASSLEYNQPQHF. The CDR3 DNA sequence: TGTGCCAGCAGCTTAGAGTACAATCAGCCCCAGCATTTT.

The rearrangement links TRBV18 to TRBJ1-5; D call uncertain. V lost 2 bases and J 5 bases, leaving 7 bases between the germline ends. Germline loops: CDR1 KGHSH, CDR2 LQKENI. This CDR3 contains 13 residues. The CDR3 DNA sequence: TGTGCCAGCTCACCAGGTTCGCATCAGCCCCAGCATTTT. Its protein is CASSPGSHQPQHF.

J is TRBJ2-1 and V is TRBV9, with TRBD2 matching over 10 bases. The J segment lost 8 bases and the V segment lost 3 bases, leaving 8 bases of the junction unmatched. This CDR3 has 15 residues. Germline V gene lookup returns CDR1 SGDLS and CDR2 YYNGEE. The CDR3 spells CASSAAGLAIDEQFF. Written as DNA, the CDR3 is TGTGCCAGCAGCGCCGCGGGACTAGCGATAGATGAGCAGTTCTTC. The variable domain in full, with the rest retrieved from reference TRBV9 and TRBJ2-1, is DSGVTQTPKHLITATGQRVTLRCSPRSGDLSVYWYQQSLDQGLQFLIQYYNGEERAKGNILERFSAQQFPDLHSELNLSSLELGDSALYFCASSAAGLAIDEQFFGPGTRLTVL.

The chain combines TRBV7-2 with TRBJ2-1; 7 bases fit TRBD1. The CDR3 covers 16 residues. Trimming removed 4 bases from V and 1 base from J; junction bases left unmatched: 7. From germline, CDR1 is SGHTA and CDR2 FQGNSA. The CDR3, as DNA: TGTGCCAGCAGCTCCCGGACAGGTTGGTCCTACAATGAGCAGTTCTTC. It yields the protein CASSSRTGWSYNEQFF.

This chain connects TRBV6-1 to TRBJ1-6, with D tentatively TRBD1 (5 bases). This CDR3 comprises 13 residues. Per germline, CDR1 MNHNS and CDR2 SASEGT. The germline V and J ends were trimmed by 4 bases and 7 bases, with 8 bases remaining between them. The CDR3 sequence is CASSGPGNSPLHF. The CDR3 nucleotides read TGTGCCAGCAGTGGGCCAGGGAATTCACCCCTCCACTTT.